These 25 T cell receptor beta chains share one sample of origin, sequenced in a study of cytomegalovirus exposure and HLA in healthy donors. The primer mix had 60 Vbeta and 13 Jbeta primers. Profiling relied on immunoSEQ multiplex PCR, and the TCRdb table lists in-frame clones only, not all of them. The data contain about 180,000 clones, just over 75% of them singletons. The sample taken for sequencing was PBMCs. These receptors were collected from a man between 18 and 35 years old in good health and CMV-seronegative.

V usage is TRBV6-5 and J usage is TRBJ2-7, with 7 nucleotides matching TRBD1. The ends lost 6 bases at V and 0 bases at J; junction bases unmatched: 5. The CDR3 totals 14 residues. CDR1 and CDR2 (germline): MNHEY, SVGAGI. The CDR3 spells CASSGRDSSYEQYF. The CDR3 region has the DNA TGTGCCAGCAGCGGAAGGGACAGCTCCTACGAGCAGTACTTC.

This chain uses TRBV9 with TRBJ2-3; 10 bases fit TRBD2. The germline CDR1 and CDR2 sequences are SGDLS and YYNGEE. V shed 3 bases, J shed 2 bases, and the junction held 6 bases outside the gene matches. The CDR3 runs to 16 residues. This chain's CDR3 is CASSEGTSEHTDTQYF. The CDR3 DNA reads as TGTGCCAGCAGCGAAGGGACTAGCGAACACACAGATACGCAGTATTTT.

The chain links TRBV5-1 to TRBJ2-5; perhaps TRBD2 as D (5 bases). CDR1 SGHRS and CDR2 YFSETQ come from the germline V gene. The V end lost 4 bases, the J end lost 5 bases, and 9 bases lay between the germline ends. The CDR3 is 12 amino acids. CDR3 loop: CASSPSWETQYF. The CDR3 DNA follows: TGCGCCAGCAGCCCTAGCTGGGAGACCCAGTACTTC. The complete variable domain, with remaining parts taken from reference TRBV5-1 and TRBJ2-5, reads KAGVTQTPRYLIKTRGQQVTLSCSPISGHRSVSWYQQTPGQGLQFLFEYFSETQRNKGNFPGRFSGRQFSNSRSEMNVSTLELGDSALYLCASSPSWETQYFGPGTRLLVL.

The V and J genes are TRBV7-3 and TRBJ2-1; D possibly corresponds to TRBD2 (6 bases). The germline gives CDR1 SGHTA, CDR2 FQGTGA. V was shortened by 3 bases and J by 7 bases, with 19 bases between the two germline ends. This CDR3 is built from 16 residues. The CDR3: CASSLFGGGMPNEQFF. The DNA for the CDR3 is TGTGCCAGCAGCTTGTTCGGTGGGGGGATGCCTAATGAGCAGTTCTTC.

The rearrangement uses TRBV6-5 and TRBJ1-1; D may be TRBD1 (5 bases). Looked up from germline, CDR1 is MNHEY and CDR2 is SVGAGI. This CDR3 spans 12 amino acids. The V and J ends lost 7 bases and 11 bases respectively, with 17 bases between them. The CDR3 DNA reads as TGTGCCAGCACCTCGGGGGGTACAACCGCTTTCTTT. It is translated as CASTSGGTTAFF.

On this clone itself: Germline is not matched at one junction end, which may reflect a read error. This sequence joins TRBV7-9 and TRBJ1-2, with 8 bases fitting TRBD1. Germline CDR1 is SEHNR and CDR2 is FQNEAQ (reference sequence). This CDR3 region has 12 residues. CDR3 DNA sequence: TGTTCCAGCAGCTTAGCACAGGGGGGCGACACCTTC. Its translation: CSSSLAQGGDTF.

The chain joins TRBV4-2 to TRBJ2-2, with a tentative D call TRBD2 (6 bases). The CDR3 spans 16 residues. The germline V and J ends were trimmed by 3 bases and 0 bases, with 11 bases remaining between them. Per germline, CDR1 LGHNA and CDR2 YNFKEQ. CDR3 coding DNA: TGTGCCAGCAGCCAGGGCGGGGTAGCGAACACCGGGGAGCTGTTTTTT. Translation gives CASSQGGVANTGELFF.

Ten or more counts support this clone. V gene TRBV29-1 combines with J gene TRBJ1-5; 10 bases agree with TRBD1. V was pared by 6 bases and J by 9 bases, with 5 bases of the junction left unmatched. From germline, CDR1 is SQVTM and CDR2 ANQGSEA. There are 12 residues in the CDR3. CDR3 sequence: CSVGDRGGPQHF. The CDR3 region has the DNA TGCAGCGTGGGGGACAGGGGAGGGCCCCAGCATTTT.

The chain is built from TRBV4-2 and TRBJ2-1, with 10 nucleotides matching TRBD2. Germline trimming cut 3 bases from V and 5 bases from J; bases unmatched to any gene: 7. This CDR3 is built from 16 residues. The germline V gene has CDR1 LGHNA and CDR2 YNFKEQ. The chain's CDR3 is CASSQVTGLANNEQFF. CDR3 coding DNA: TGTGCCAGCAGCCAGGTTACGGGACTAGCGAACAATGAGCAGTTCTTC.

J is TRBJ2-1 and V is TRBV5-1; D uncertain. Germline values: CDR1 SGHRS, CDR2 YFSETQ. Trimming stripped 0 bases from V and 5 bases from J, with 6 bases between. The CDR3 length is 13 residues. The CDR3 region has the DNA TGCGCCAGCAGCTTGGCACAGAACAATGAGCAGTTCTTC. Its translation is CASSLAQNNEQFF.

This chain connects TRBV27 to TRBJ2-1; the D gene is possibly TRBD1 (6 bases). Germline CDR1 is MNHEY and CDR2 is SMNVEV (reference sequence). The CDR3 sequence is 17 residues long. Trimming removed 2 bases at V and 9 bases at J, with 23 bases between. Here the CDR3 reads CASSLSLYRVWKGEQFF. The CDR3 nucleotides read TGTGCCAGCAGTTTAAGCCTGTACAGGGTGTGGAAGGGTGAGCAGTTCTTC.

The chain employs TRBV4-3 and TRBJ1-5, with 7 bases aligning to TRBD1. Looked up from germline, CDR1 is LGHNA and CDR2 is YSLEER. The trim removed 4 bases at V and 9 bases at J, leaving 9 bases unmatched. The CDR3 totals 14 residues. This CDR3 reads CASSPGQAKRPQHF. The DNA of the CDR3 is TGCGCCAGCAGCCCCGGACAGGCTAAGCGGCCCCAGCATTTT.

The chain's CDR3 is CASKPDTLNTEAFF. CDR3 nucleotide sequence: TGTGCCAGTAAACCAGACACCTTGAACACTGAAGCTTTCTTT. J is TRBJ1-1 and V is TRBV19, with D unresolved. V was shortened by 7 bases and J by 0 bases, with 12 bases between the two germline ends. The V gene's germline CDR1 is LNHDA and CDR2 SQIVND (reference sequence). This CDR3 is built from 14 residues.

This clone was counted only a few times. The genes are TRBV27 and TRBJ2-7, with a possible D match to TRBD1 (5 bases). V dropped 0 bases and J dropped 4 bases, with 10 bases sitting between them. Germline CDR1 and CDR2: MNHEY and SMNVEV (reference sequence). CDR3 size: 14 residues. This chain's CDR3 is CASSLSSTVYEQYF. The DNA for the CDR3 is TGTGCCAGCAGTTTATCCTCGACAGTTTACGAGCAGTACTTC.

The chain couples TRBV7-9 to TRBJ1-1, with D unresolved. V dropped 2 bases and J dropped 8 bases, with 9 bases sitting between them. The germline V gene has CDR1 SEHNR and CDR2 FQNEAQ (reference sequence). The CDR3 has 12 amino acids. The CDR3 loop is CASSLIREEAFF. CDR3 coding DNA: TGTGCCAGCAGCTTAATACGGGAGGAAGCTTTCTTT.

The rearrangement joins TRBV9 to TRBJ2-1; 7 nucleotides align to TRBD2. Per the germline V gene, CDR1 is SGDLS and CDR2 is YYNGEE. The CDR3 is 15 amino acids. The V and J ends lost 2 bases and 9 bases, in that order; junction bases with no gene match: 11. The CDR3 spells CASSVSSGGRLEQFF. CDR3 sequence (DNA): TGTGCCAGCAGCGTCTCATCCGGCGGGAGACTTGAGCAGTTCTTC.

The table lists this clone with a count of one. CDR3 protein: CASSPTGSPNEQFF. Here the CDR3 DNA reads TGTGCCAGCAGTCCAACAGGGTCCCCCAATGAGCAGTTCTTC. The chain employs TRBV27 and TRBJ2-1, with D maybe TRBD1 (6 bases). The CDR3 sequence is 14 residues long. In germline, CDR1 is MNHEY, CDR2 SMNVEV (reference sequence). Trimming stripped 5 bases from V and 6 bases from J, with 14 bases between.

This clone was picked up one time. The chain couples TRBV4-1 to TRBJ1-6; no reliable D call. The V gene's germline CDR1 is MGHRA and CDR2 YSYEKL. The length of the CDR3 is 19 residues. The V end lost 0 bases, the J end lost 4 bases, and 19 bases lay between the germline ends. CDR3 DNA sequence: TGCGCCAGCAGCCAAGATCCTCCCGGGAACCTTATTTATAATTCACCCCTCCACTTT. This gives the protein CASSQDPPGNLIYNSPLHF.

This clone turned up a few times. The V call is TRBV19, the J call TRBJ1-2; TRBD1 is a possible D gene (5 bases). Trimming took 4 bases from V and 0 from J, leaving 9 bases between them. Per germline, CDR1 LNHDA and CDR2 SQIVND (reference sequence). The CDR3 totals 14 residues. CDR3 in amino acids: CASSNTGTNYGYTF. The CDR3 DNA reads TGTGCCAGTAGTAATACAGGAACTAACTATGGCTACACCTTC.

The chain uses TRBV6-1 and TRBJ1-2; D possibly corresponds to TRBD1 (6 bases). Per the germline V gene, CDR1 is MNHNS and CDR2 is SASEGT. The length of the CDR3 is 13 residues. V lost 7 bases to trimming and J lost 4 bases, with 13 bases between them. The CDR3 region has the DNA TGTGCCAGCACCGAGGGGGTTGGCTATGGCTACACCTTC. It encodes CASTEGVGYGYTF.

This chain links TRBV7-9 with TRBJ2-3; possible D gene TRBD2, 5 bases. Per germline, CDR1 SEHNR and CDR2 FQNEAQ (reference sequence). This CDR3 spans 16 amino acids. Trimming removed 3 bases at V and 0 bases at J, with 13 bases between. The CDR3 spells CASSFGWGASTDTQYF. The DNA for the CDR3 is TGTGCCAGCAGCTTTGGTTGGGGAGCTAGCACAGATACGCAGTATTTT.

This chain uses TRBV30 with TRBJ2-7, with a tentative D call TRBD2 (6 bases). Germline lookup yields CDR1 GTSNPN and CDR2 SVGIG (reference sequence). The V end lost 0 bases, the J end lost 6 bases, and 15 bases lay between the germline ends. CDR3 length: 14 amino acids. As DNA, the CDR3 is TGTGCCTGGAGTGTGGGTGGAGGGGCCGGCGAGCAGTACTTC. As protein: CAWSVGGGAGEQYF.

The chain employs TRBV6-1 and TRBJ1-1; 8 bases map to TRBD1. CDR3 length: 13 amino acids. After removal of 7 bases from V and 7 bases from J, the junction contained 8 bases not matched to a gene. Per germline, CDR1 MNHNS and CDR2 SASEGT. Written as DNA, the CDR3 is TGTGCCAGCACGGACAGGGCCTTCATTGAAGCTTTCTTT. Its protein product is CASTDRAFIEAFF.

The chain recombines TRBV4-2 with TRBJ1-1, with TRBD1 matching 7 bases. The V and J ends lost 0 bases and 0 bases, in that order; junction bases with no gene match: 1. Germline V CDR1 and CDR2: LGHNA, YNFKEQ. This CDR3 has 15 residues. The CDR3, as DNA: TGTGCCAGCAGCCAAGAGACAGGGCTGAACACTGAAGCTTTCTTT. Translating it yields CASSQETGLNTEAFF.

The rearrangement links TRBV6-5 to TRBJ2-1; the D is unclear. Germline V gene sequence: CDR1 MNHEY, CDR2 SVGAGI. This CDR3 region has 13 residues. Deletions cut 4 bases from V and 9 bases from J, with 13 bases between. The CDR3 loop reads CASSSSKHGEQFF. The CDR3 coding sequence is TGTGCCAGCAGTTCTTCCAAGCACGGTGAGCAGTTCTTC.